Only a few counts were recorded for the clone carrying this T cell receptor (beta chain). The data were obtained in a study of blood T cells in healthy people across ages. Whole-study context: Template switching caught about one barcoded beta molecule for each two T cells.

A J-beta primer mix and a sample-barcoded 5' primer were used in a second PCR of roughly 6 to 11 cycles. Per-sample output comprised a minimum of 2.5 million paired-end reads containing CDR3. In TCRdb, the 5' RACE reads were re-called with MiXCR into one record per CDR3 protein. The table lists 1,500,000 or so distinct CDR3 sequences, 45% to 70% of them singletons. The germline V gene encodes CDR1 SGDLS and CDR2 YYNGEE. The CDR3 is 15 residues long. The V end was cut by 3 bases, the J end by 8 bases, with 20 bases between. The chain carries TRBV9 and TRBJ1-2; possible D gene TRBD1, 6 bases. Sequencing was carried out using blood. The clonotype comes from a man between 18 and 35 years old in good health. The CDR3 region is CASSGPGNGGGGYTF. CDR3 nucleotides: TGTGCCAGCAGCGGGCCGGGGAATGGAGGGGGAGGCTACACCTTC.